These 2 T cell receptor beta chains originate from one sample sequenced in a study of blood T cell repertoires in COVID-19. Clones were sequenced by immunoSEQ multiplex PCR, and TCRdb holds only the in-frame ones, with some missing. The sample lists around 100,000 clones, roughly 90% occurring once. The material sequenced was peripheral blood. The source of these receptors is a woman aged 55-69 years with acute or convalescent COVID-19.

The rearrangement uses TRBV5-4 and TRBJ1-2, with 7 bases lining up with TRBD1. Germline CDR1 and CDR2: SGHNT and YYREEE (reference sequence). V lost 4 bases, J lost 0 bases, and 6 bases stayed unmatched. The CDR3 consists of 15 residues. This CDR3 is CASSTGTVSNYGYTF. CDR3 DNA: TGTGCCAGCAGCACAGGGACAGTCTCTAACTATGGCTACACCTTC.

J is TRBJ2-2 and V is TRBV7-3; no reliable D call. With 5 bases removed from V and 5 bases from J, the gap between germline ends came to 6 bases. This CDR3 is 12 amino acids long. CDR1 is SGHTA, CDR2 FQGTGA, per germline. CDR3 in DNA: TGTGCCAGCAGCCCCGTGACCGGGGAGCTGTTTTTT. This encodes CASSPVTGELFF.